The T cell receptor (beta chain) described here comes from a study of OX40 agonist ivuxolimab in advanced cancers. The germline V gene encodes CDR1 MDHEN and CDR2 SYDVKM. Trimming stripped 5 bases from V and 5 bases from J, with 9 bases between. The CDR3 runs 12 residues. Comments on this clone: What it binds is not known. The same CDR3 arises from other DNA sequences in this sample as well.

Study observations and caveats: Some nonresponders also had low normalized T-cell clonal expansion.

Assay: immunoSEQ multiplex PCR; the TCRdb copy retains only in-frame clones and omits some. The data show approximately 160,000 clones, 85% to 95% seen once. The gene calls are TRBV28 and TRBJ1-2, with D hard to call. The sequenced sample was CD4+ or CD8+ T cells sorted from blood, obtained in a trial of the OX40 agonist ivuxolimab. The clonotype originates from an adult with an advanced solid tumor such as melanoma, head and neck, liver or kidney cancer. Here the CDR3 reads CASSLSLYGYTF. CDR3 DNA: TGTGCCAGCAGTCTATCCTTGTATGGCTACACCTTC.